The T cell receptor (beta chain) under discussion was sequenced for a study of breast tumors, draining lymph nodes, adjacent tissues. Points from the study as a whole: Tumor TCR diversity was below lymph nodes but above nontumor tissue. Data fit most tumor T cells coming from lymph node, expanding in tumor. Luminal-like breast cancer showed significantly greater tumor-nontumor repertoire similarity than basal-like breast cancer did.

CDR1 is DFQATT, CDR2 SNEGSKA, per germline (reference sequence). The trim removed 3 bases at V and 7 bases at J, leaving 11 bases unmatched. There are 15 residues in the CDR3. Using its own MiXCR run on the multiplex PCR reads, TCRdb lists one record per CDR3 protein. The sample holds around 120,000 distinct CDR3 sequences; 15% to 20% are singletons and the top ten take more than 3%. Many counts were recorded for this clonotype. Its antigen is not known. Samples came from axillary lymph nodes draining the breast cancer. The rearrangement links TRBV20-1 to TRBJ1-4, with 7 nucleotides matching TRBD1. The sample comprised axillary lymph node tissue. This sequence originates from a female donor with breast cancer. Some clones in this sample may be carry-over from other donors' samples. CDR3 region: CSAREDRDWGEKLFF. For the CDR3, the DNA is TGCAGTGCTAGGGAAGACAGGGACTGGGGTGAAAAACTGTTTTTT.